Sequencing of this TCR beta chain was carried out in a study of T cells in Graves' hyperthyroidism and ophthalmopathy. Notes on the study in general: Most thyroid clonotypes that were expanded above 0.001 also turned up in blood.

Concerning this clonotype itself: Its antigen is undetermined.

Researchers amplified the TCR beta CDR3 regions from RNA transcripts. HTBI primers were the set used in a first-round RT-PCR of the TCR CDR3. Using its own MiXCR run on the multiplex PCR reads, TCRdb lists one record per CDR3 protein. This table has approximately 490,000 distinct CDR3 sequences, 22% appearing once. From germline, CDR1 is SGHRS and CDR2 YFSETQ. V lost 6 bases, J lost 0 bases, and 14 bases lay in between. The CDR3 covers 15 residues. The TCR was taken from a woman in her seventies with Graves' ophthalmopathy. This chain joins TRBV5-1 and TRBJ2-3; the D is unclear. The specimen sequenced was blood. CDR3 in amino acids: CASTSSLQSTDTQYF. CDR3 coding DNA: TGCGCCAGCACCTCCTCCCTACAGAGCACAGATACGCAGTATTTT.